The source of this T cell receptor (beta chain) is a study of blood T cells in healthy people across ages. For the second PCR, which ran for about 7 to 11 cycles, a sample-barcoded 5' primer and a J-beta primer mix were used. TCRdb analysed the 5' RACE reads with MiXCR anew, one entry per CDR3 protein. The sample records more than 1 million distinct CDR3 sequences, under 45% being singletons. Each of the donors had roughly 9.7 milliliters of peripheral blood drawn into EDTA-treated Vacutainer tubes. CDR3 length equals 12 residues. V lost 1 base and J 10 bases, leaving 8 bases between the germline ends. This clonotype was found a few times.

Sequences were obtained from blood. This receptor was obtained from a woman in her sixties in good health. The V call is TRBV12-3 or TRBV12-4, the J call TRBJ1-5, with D uncertain. This chain's CDR3 is CASSLGLGPQHF. The CDR3 region has the DNA TGTGCCAGCAGTTTAGGTTTGGGACCCCAGCATTTT.